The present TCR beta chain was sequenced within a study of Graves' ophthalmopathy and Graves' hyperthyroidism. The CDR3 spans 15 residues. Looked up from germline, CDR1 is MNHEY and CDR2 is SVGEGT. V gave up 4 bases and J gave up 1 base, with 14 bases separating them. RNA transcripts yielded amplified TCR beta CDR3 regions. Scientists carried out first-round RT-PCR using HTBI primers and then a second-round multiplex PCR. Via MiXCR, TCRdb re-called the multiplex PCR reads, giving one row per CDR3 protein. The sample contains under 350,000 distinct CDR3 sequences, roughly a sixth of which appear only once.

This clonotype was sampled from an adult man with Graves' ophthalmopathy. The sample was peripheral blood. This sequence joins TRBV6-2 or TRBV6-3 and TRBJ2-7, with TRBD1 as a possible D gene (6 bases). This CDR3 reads CASSSRQAVSYEQYF. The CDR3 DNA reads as TGTGCCAGCAGTTCTAGACAGGCTGTTTCCTACGAGCAGTACTTC.